The T cell receptor (beta chain) under discussion was sequenced for a study of metastatic and nonmetastatic thyroid tumors. At the level of the study: Malignant thyroid and benign thyroid patients provided blood and tumor or nodule tissue whose repertoires were compared.

TCRdb used MiXCR to call clones anew from the PCR reads. The sample has about 16,000 clones; roughly 24% are singletons. This clone was seen at least ten times. From germline, CDR1 is LNHDA and CDR2 SQIVND (reference sequence). The V gene lost 7 bases and the J gene lost 3 bases, with 18 bases spanning the gap. The CDR3 covers 15 residues. All patients were treatment-naive before thyroid surgery. This TCR was sampled from a male donor with papillary thyroid cancer or a benign thyroid nodule (not recorded which). Some clones in this sample may be carry-over from other donors' samples. The V and J genes are TRBV19 and TRBJ1-1; D is ambiguous. Sequenced input: blood. CDR3 DNA sequence: TGTGCCAGTACCCCCTCGGGAACTGGCTACACTGAAGCTTTCTTT. Translating it yields CASTPSGTGYTEAFF.